A single sample is the source of the 25 T cell receptor beta chains below, sequenced in a study of blood T cell repertoires in COVID-19. The data were produced by immunoSEQ multiplex PCR, yet TCRdb's version contains in-frame clones alone and is incomplete. The profile shows about 39,000 clones, 70% to 90% of them singletons. Sequenced material: peripheral blood. These receptors originate from a human donor in a cohort sampled during active COVID-19.

This chain joins TRBV9 and TRBJ2-7, with D perhaps TRBD2 (6 bases). The germline gives CDR1 SGDLS, CDR2 YYNGEE. The CDR3 length is 14 residues. Trimming pared 4 bases from V and 3 bases from J, leaving 14 bases between. CDR3 residues: CASSRGGEGYEQYF. Written as DNA, the CDR3 is TGTGCCAGCAGCAGAGGAGGGGAAGGCTACGAGCAGTACTTC.

The rearrangement links TRBV18 to TRBJ2-1; 7 bases line up with TRBD1. CDR3 size: 13 residues. V lost 8 bases to trimming and J lost 6 bases; unmatched junction nucleotides: 7. Germline V gene data show CDR1 as KGHSH and CDR2 as LQKENI. The CDR3 spells CASATGQLNEQFF. The DNA for the CDR3 is TGTGCCAGCGCGACGGGACAGCTCAATGAGCAGTTCTTC.

This sequence joins TRBV30 and TRBJ1-5, with D hard to call. Germline loops: CDR1 GTSNPN, CDR2 SVGIG (reference sequence). The CDR3 runs to 13 residues. With 5 bases removed from V and 5 bases from J, the gap between germline ends came to 13 bases. The CDR3, as DNA: TGTGCCTGGGGAGGGAGTGTCGATCAGCCCCAGCATTTT. Amino acid sequence: CAWGGSVDQPQHF.

The rearrangement uses TRBV19 and TRBJ1-1; D not resolved. Per germline, CDR1 LNHDA and CDR2 SQIVND (reference sequence). The CDR3 covers 16 residues. V was clipped by 5 bases and J by 8 bases, with 24 bases between them. CDR3 region: CASSQDKTTGNEEAFF. CDR3 DNA sequence: TGTGCCAGTAGTCAAGACAAAACGACGGGGAACGAGGAAGCTTTCTTT.

This clone was seen only once. The V gene is TRBV29-1, the J gene TRBJ1-4, with 7 bases matching TRBD1. From germline, CDR1 is SQVTM and CDR2 ANQGSEA. V trimming: 7 bases; J trimming: 8 bases; junction bases outside the gene matches: 10. The length of the CDR3 is 13 residues. The CDR3 nucleotides read TGCAGCGCCTCACAGGGGCAGGGGGAAAAACTGTTTTTT. Its translation is CSASQGQGEKLFF.

V and J are TRBV20-1 and TRBJ2-3, with D perhaps matching TRBD2 (6 bases). Per the germline V gene, CDR1 is DFQATT and CDR2 is SNEGSKA (reference sequence). V was cut by 3 bases and J by 0 bases, with 13 bases left in between. The CDR3 loop spans 15 amino acids. For the CDR3, the DNA is TGCAGTGCTAGTGACGCCGCGGGAAGCACAGATACGCAGTATTTT. This codes for CSASDAAGSTDTQYF.

This chain uses TRBV18 with TRBJ1-4; D is possibly TRBD1 (5 bases). Germline V gene lookup returns CDR1 KGHSH and CDR2 LQKENI. The CDR3 runs 18 residues. V was clipped by 2 bases and J by 3 bases, with 19 bases between them. CDR3 residues: CASSPLGPGRSSNEKLFF. Here the CDR3 DNA reads TGTGCCAGCTCACCATTAGGCCCAGGGAGGTCGTCTAATGAAAAACTGTTTTTT. Complete variable domain (other parts from reference TRBV18 and TRBJ1-4): NAGVMQNPRHLVRRRGQEARLRCSPMKGHSHVYWYRQLPEEGLKFMVYLQKENIIDESGMPKERFSAEFPKEGPSILRIQQVVRGDSAAYFCASSPLGPGRSSNEKLFFGSGTQLSVL.

The V and J genes are TRBV7-9 and TRBJ1-2, with D possibly TRBD1 on 6 matching bases. Deletions cut 4 bases from V and 3 bases from J, with 9 bases between. Per germline, CDR1 SEHNR and CDR2 FQNEAQ (reference sequence). This CDR3 spans 13 amino acids. The CDR3 spells CASSSNRDYGYTF. In DNA, the CDR3 is TGTGCCAGCAGCTCAAACAGGGACTATGGCTACACCTTC.

This clone was seen a handful of times. The chain joins TRBV2 to TRBJ1-1; D unresolved. This CDR3 spans 13 amino acids. Looked up from germline, CDR1 is SNHLY and CDR2 is FYNNEI. The V end lost 7 bases, the J end lost 3 bases, and 12 bases lay between the germline ends. The CDR3 nucleotides read TGTGCCAGCACCTCGGGGAGTGACACTGAAGCTTTCTTT. It is translated as CASTSGSDTEAFF.

The chain has TRBV11-2 and TRBJ2-7, with D perhaps TRBD2 (5 bases). Germline CDR1 is SGHAT and CDR2 is FQNNGV. This CDR3 is built from 15 residues. With 7 bases removed from V and 1 base from J, the gap between germline ends came to 17 bases. The CDR3, as DNA: TGTGCCAGCACCGCGAGAACGGGGTCATCCTACGAGCAGTACTTC. This encodes CASTARTGSSYEQYF.

The CDR3 DNA is TGTGCCAGCAGCAGAGGGTATGGCTACGAGCAGTACTTC. Amino acids: CASSRGYGYEQYF. V and J are TRBV27 and TRBJ2-7; D possibly corresponds to TRBD2 (5 bases). This CDR3 spans 13 amino acids. In germline, CDR1 is MNHEY, CDR2 SMNVEV (reference sequence). V lost 6 bases, J lost 3 bases, and 12 bases lay in between.

This clone has more than one count but fewer than ten. The chain links TRBV19 to TRBJ2-7; 8 bases align to TRBD1. This CDR3 has 14 amino acids. The germline gives CDR1 LNHDA, CDR2 SQIVND (reference sequence). V lost 6 bases to trimming and J lost 3 bases; unmatched junction nucleotides: 7. The CDR3 loop is CASRADRASYEQYF. The CDR3 DNA reads TGTGCCAGTAGGGCGGACAGGGCGAGCTACGAGCAGTACTTC. The variable domain in full, with the rest retrieved from reference TRBV19 and TRBJ2-7, is DGGITQSPKYLFRKEGQNVTLSCEQNLNHDAMYWYRQDPGQGLRLIYYSQIVNDFQKGDIAEGYSVSREKKESFPLTVTSAQKNPTAFYLCASRADRASYEQYFGPGTRLTVT.

This clone has a single count. This chain links TRBV9 with TRBJ2-3; the match to TRBD1 covers 10 bases. Germline V gene sequence: CDR1 SGDLS, CDR2 YYNGEE. This CDR3 comprises 15 residues. With 0 bases clipped from V and 8 bases from J, the junction kept 6 bases outside the gene matches. CDR3 loop: CASSVGQGARSTQYF. CDR3 coding DNA: TGTGCCAGCAGCGTAGGACAGGGGGCGCGTAGTACGCAGTATTTT. The variable domain in full, completed from reference TRBV9 and TRBJ2-3, reads DSGVTQTPKHLITATGQRVTLRCSPRSGDLSVYWYQQSLDQGLQFLIQYYNGEERAKGNILERFSAQQFPDLHSELNLSSLELGDSALYFCASSVGQGARSTQYFGPGTRLTVL.

J is TRBJ2-5 and V is TRBV4-2, with 7 bases fitting TRBD2. The CDR3 runs 14 residues. J lost 5 bases, V lost 1 base, and 4 bases had no gene match. Germline CDR1 LGHNA, CDR2 YNFKEQ. The CDR3 DNA sequence: TGTGCCAGCAGCCAAGGGGAACTAGCGGAGACCCAGTACTTC. It encodes CASSQGELAETQYF.

The V gene is TRBV15, the J gene TRBJ1-2; D gene uncertain. Per the germline V gene, CDR1 is LNHNV and CDR2 is YYDKDF (reference sequence). Trimming pared 1 base from V and 1 base from J, leaving 10 bases between. The CDR3 consists of 15 residues. The CDR3 is CATSRGTSVNYGYTF. For the CDR3, the DNA is TGTGCCACCAGCAGAGGCACCTCGGTTAACTATGGCTACACCTTC.

The chain is built from TRBV5-4 and TRBJ2-7, with 9 bases lining up with TRBD1. The germline gives CDR1 SGHNT, CDR2 YYREEE (reference sequence). Trimming removed 2 bases from V and 3 bases from J; junction bases left unmatched: 6. The CDR3 has 15 amino acids. DNA of the CDR3: TGTGCCAGCAGCTTACCTGGGACAGGGTTCTACGAGCAGTACTTC. Translating gives CASSLPGTGFYEQYF. Filled out from reference TRBV5-4 and TRBJ2-7, the complete variable domain reads ETGVTQSPTHLIKTRGQQVTLRCSSQSGHNTVSWYQQALGQGPQFIFQYYREEENGRGNFPPRFSGLQFPNYSSELNVNALELDDSALYLCASSLPGTGFYEQYFGPGTRLTVT.

The chain recombines TRBV3-1 (or the pseudogene TRBV3-2) with TRBJ2-5; 7 bases are shared with TRBD1. V lost 0 bases to trimming and J lost 4 bases; unmatched junction nucleotides: 11. The length of the CDR3 is 17 residues. The V gene's germline CDR1 is LGHDT and CDR2 YNNKEL (reference sequence). The CDR3 spells CASSQETLQGSPETQYF. The DNA of the CDR3 is TGTGCCAGCAGCCAAGAAACATTACAGGGGAGTCCAGAGACCCAGTACTTC.

V and J are TRBV4-1 and TRBJ2-5; TRBD1 aligns across 7 bases. V lost 2 bases to trimming and J lost 5 bases; unmatched junction nucleotides: 5. The CDR3 is 14 residues long. Germline CDR1 MGHRA, CDR2 YSYEKL. This chain's CDR3 is CASSQYGRGETQYF. CDR3 nucleotides: TGCGCCAGCAGCCAATACGGCAGGGGGGAGACCCAGTACTTC.

This rearrangement joins TRBV7-9 to TRBJ1-1, with D perhaps TRBD1 (5 bases). V shed 5 bases and J shed 2 bases, with 12 bases lying between them. CDR1 and CDR2 from the germline V gene are SEHNR and FQNEAQ (reference sequence). CDR3 length: 14 residues. DNA of the CDR3: TGTGCCAGCAGCCCTAGTACAGGCAACACTGAAGCTTTCTTT. It specifies CASSPSTGNTEAFF. Full variable domain (outside the CDR3, taken from reference TRBV7-9 and TRBJ1-1): DTGVSQNPRHKITKRGQNVTFRCDPISEHNRLYWYRQTLGQGPEFLTYFQNEAQLEKSRLLSDRFSAERPKGSFSTLEIQRTEQGDSAMYLCASSPSTGNTEAFFGQGTRLTVV.

This clone was found a few times. This sequence joins TRBV11-3 and TRBJ2-1, with D perhaps matching TRBD1 (6 bases). Germline CDR1 reads SGHNT; CDR2 reads YENEEA. The CDR3 spans 14 residues. V gave up 5 bases and J gave up 7 bases, with 15 bases separating them. The chain's CDR3 is CASSLQGPGNEQFF. In DNA, the CDR3 is TGTGCCAGCAGCCTACAGGGACCGGGGAATGAGCAGTTCTTC.

The chain joins TRBV20-1 to TRBJ2-5, with D perhaps matching TRBD1 (5 bases). This CDR3 is 12 amino acids long. Per germline, CDR1 DFQATT and CDR2 SNEGSKA (reference sequence). CDR3 bases: TGCAGCGCCAGTTCAGGGCAAGAGACCCAGTACTTC. It specifies CSASSGQETQYF.

The chain uses TRBV28 and TRBJ2-7; the D gene is possibly TRBD1 (6 bases). The CDR3 length is 15 residues. CDR1 MDHEN and CDR2 SYDVKM come from the germline V gene. V was shortened by 6 bases and J by 1 base, with 16 bases between the two germline ends. The CDR3 is CASSPSGQGSYEQYF. The CDR3 region has the DNA TGTGCCAGCAGCCCCTCCGGCCAGGGGTCCTACGAGCAGTACTTC.

This rearrangement joins TRBV29-1 to TRBJ1-2; D not certain. Germline values: CDR1 SQVTM, CDR2 ANQGSEA. This CDR3 has 11 amino acids. Trimming removed 4 bases at V and 4 bases at J, with 7 bases between. The DNA of the CDR3 is TGCAGCGTTGGAGGAGGCTATGGCTACACCTTC. This gives the protein CSVGGGYGYTF. The variable domain in full, completed from reference TRBV29-1 and TRBJ1-2, reads SAVISQKPSRDICQRGTSLTIQCQVDSQVTMMFWYRQQPGQSLTLIATANQGSEATYESGFVIDKFPISRPNLTFSTLTVSNMSPEDSSIYLCSVGGGYGYTFGSGTRLTVV.

This clone was found a few times. This chain links TRBV7-2 with TRBJ2-1, with D unresolved. V gave up 3 bases and J gave up 0 bases, with 12 bases separating them. The CDR3 is 16 residues long. Germline CDR1 is SGHTA and CDR2 is FQGNSA. The CDR3 bases are TGTGCCAGCAGCTTCCTGACACACAACTCCTACAATGAGCAGTTCTTC. It encodes CASSFLTHNSYNEQFF.

This clone has only one observation. J is TRBJ2-6 and V is TRBV19; D is undetermined. This CDR3 has 15 residues. Germline V gene lookup returns CDR1 LNHDA and CDR2 SQIVND (reference sequence). V was clipped by 5 bases and J by 2 bases, with 10 bases between them. CDR3 coding DNA: TGTGCCAGTAGTCTACGGGTTACTGGGGCCAACGTCCTGACTTTC. Protein product: CASSLRVTGANVLTF.